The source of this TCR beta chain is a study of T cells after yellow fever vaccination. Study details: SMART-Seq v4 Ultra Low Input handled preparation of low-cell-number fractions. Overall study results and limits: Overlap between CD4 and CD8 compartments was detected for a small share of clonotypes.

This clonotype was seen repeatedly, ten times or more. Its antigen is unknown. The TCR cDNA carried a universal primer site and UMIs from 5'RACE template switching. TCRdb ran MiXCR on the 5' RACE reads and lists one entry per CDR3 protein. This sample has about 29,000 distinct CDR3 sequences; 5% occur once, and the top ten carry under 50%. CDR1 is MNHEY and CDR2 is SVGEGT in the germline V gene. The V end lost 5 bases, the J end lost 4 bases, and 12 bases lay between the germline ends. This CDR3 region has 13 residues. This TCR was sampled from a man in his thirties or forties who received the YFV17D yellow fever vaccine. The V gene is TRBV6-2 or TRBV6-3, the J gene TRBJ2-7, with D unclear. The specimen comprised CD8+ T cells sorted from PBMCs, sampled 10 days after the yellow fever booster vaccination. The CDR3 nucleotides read TGTGCCAGCAGTCTTACCATCCTGTACGAGCAGTACTTC. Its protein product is CASSLTILYEQYF.